The T cell receptor delta chain described here comes from a study of γδ T cells in repeated Plasmodium falciparum infection. Study details: Over roughly 640 days, donors received four mosquito-bite P. falciparum NF54 infections. Study outcomes and limitations: One small rural Malian village, predominantly a single ethnic group, supplied the cohort.

Per the germline V gene, CDR1 is TSWWSYY and CDR2 is QGS. The ends were cut back, 0 bases at V and 0 bases at J, with 32 bases in the middle. The CDR3 runs 23 residues. Many counts were recorded for this clone. Its antigen is undetermined. Sequencing covered both gamma and delta TCR chains per sample. TCRdb repeated clone calling on the multiplex PCR reads with CATT. The sample records tens of thousands of delta-chain clones, 1.6% being singletons. Bulk repertoires came from Vgamma9/Vdelta2+ or Vdelta2-negative gammadelta T cells flow-sorted from PBMC. Sequenced: gamma-delta T cells from blood. The receptor's source is a pool of human donors (malaria-infected and uninfected, not separated). The chain recombines TRDV1 with TRDJ1; tentatively, D is TRDD3 (7 bases). The CDR3 reads CALGELSPTARIRSPTYTDKLIF. Written as DNA, the CDR3 is TGTGCTCTTGGGGAACTATCTCCTACGGCGAGGATACGGTCCCCGACGTACACCGATAAACTCATCTTT.